This T cell receptor (beta chain) was recorded in a study of Graves' ophthalmopathy and Graves' hyperthyroidism. Study context: Stable hyperthyroid donors showed no ophthalmopathy during 18 months follow-up.

Amplifying from RNA transcripts, the study obtained TCR beta CDR3 regions. First-round RT-PCR employed HTBI primers, with a second-round multiplex PCR after it. TCRdb used MiXCR to reprocess the multiplex PCR reads, holding one entry per CDR3 protein. The repertoire holds more than 1,000,000 distinct CDR3 sequences, roughly two fifths seen once, with approximately 10% in the top ten. This clonotype was recorded at least ten times. Its antigen is as yet unknown. Study outcomes and limitations: Most thyroid clonotypes with frequency above 0.001 were detected in blood too. A 13-signature model separated ophthalmopathy from stable hyperthyroidism, reaching roughly 85% sensitivity and less than 82% specificity cross-validated.

Trimming took off 6 bases at V and 1 base at J, with 9 bases between the two ends. Germline lookup yields CDR1 SNHLY and CDR2 FYNNEI. CDR3 size: 14 residues. The chain combines TRBV2 with TRBJ2-2, with D possibly TRBD1 on 5 matching bases. The clonotype originates from an adult man with Graves' hyperthyroidism. Sequencing was done on a sample of peripheral blood or thyroid tissue (not recorded which). CDR3: CASRRGQNTGELFF. CDR3 bases: TGTGCCAGCAGGCGAGGACAGAACACCGGGGAGCTGTTTTTT.